These 22 T cell receptor beta chains were all obtained from the same sample, sequenced in a study of cytomegalovirus exposure and HLA in healthy donors. PCR involved 60 Vbeta and 13 Jbeta primers. This table comes from immunoSEQ multiplex PCR, and its TCRdb copy is limited to in-frame clones, with some not included. The repertoire has around 100,000 clones, more than 70% of them found once; the top ten carry under 5%. Sequences were obtained from PBMCs. The receptor set was obtained from a man aged 25-45 years in good health and CMV-seronegative.

The chain employs TRBV15 and TRBJ2-3; D is unresolved. V was shortened by 0 bases and J by 0 bases, with 7 bases between the two germline ends. The CDR3 runs 15 residues. Germline CDR1 LNHNV, CDR2 YYDKDF (reference sequence). CDR3 nucleotides: TGTGCCACCAGCAGAGATTCGGTGAGCACAGATACGCAGTATTTT. This codes for CATSRDSVSTDTQYF.

The V call is TRBV5-1, the J call TRBJ2-2; TRBD1 aligns across 8 bases. Germline CDR1 SGHRS, CDR2 YFSETQ. The CDR3 is made up of 15 amino acids. V lost 2 bases and J lost 5; bases outside the gene matches: 5. The CDR3 reads CASSFRTGLTGELFF. CDR3 in DNA: TGCGCCAGCAGCTTCAGGACAGGGTTGACCGGGGAGCTGTTTTTT.

This chain connects TRBV7-2 to TRBJ2-7; the match to TRBD1 covers 9 bases. Germline CDR1 reads SGHTA; CDR2 reads FQGNSA. Germline trimming cut 5 bases from V and 7 bases from J; bases unmatched to any gene: 12. CDR3 length: 15 amino acids. The CDR3 DNA is TGTGCCAGCAGCGGGCGAGGGACAGGGTCGCGGGAGCAGTACTTC. Translated, it gives CASSGRGTGSREQYF.

The V call is TRBV6-6, the J call TRBJ2-7; D is possibly TRBD2 (5 bases). The length of the CDR3 is 14 residues. Germline loops: CDR1 MNHNY, CDR2 SVGAGI (reference sequence). CDR3 in amino acids: CATCFGRGSYEQYF. In DNA form, the CDR3 reads TGTGCGACGTGTTTCGGACGCGGGTCCTACGAGCAGTACTTC.

The gene calls are TRBV28 and TRBJ2-7, with a weak D call TRBD2 (6 bases). CDR1 MDHEN and CDR2 SYDVKM come from the germline V gene. The CDR3 length is 12 residues. Trimming took off 11 bases at V and 3 bases at J, with 14 bases between the two ends. CDR3 sequence reads: CAGNAGSYEQYF. In DNA, the CDR3 is TGTGCCGGCAACGCCGGGAGCTACGAGCAGTACTTC.

The rearrangement links TRBV29-1 to TRBJ2-7; D unclear. Germline CDR1 SQVTM, CDR2 ANQGSEA. Trimming cost V 6 bases and J 0 bases, with 9 bases left between them. This CDR3 is 12 amino acids long. CDR3 DNA: TGCAGCGTAAACACCCTCTCCTACGAGCAGTACTTC. This sequence encodes CSVNTLSYEQYF.

Details on this clone: The sample contains more than one DNA sequence encoding this CDR3. The V gene is TRBV6-5, the J gene TRBJ1-1, with 8 bases aligning to TRBD1. The CDR3 covers 11 residues. The trim removed 6 bases at V and 10 bases at J, leaving 4 bases unmatched. Germline loops: CDR1 MNHEY, CDR2 SVGAGI. CDR3 in DNA: TGTGCCAGCAGCCGACAGGGGCTAGCTTTCTTT. Translating it yields CASSRQGLAFF.

The V call is TRBV6-5, the J call TRBJ1-4, with D unresolved. The length of the CDR3 is 14 residues. Trimming took off 0 bases at V and 7 bases at J, with 9 bases between the two ends. Germline CDR1 and CDR2: MNHEY and SVGAGI. CDR3 region: CASSYSEESEKLFF. For the CDR3, the DNA is TGTGCCAGCAGTTACTCTGAGGAGAGTGAAAAACTGTTTTTT.

The chain couples TRBV9 to TRBJ2-7; 7 bases line up with TRBD2. V shed 2 bases, J shed 5 bases, and the junction held 7 bases outside the gene matches. This CDR3 spans 14 amino acids. The V gene's germline CDR1 is SGDLS and CDR2 YYNGEE. The CDR3 here is CASSVRTSSDEQYF. CDR3 nucleotide sequence: TGTGCCAGCAGCGTGAGGACTAGTAGCGACGAGCAGTACTTC.

This chain connects TRBV30 to TRBJ1-2; tentative D call: TRBD1 (5 bases). Trimming stripped 3 bases from V and 3 bases from J, with 11 bases between. The CDR3 is 13 residues long. Germline CDR1 reads GTSNPN; CDR2 reads SVGIG (reference sequence). Here the CDR3 reads CAWRREGDYGYTF. The CDR3 nucleotides read TGTGCCTGGAGGCGCGAAGGGGACTATGGCTACACCTTC.

The chain couples TRBV28 to TRBJ2-7, with 10 bases matching TRBD1. In germline, CDR1 is MDHEN, CDR2 SYDVKM. The V and J ends lost 5 bases and 4 bases, in that order; junction bases with no gene match: 11. This CDR3 region has 16 residues. The CDR3 is CASSARDRGLGYEQYF. CDR3 coding DNA: TGTGCCAGCAGTGCCCGGGACAGGGGTCTTGGATACGAGCAGTACTTC.

V gene TRBV30 combines with J gene TRBJ2-5; 10 bases map to TRBD2. Germline V CDR1 and CDR2: GTSNPN, SVGIG (reference sequence). This CDR3 region has 13 residues. The V and J ends lost 1 base and 7 bases, in that order; junction bases with no gene match: 3. The CDR3 DNA is TGTGCCTGGAGTGAGGGGACTAGCGCGACCCAGTACTTC. Encoded protein: CAWSEGTSATQYF.

V and J are TRBV28 and TRBJ1-5; 11 positions agree with TRBD1. V was clipped by 5 bases and J by 4 bases; unmatched bases: 4. CDR1 MDHEN and CDR2 SYDVKM come from the germline V gene. The CDR3 is 15 residues long. The CDR3 bases are TGTGCCAGCAGTCGAGGGACAGGGGGAAATCAGCCCCAGCATTTT. It translates to CASSRGTGGNQPQHF.

The rearrangement joins TRBV28 to TRBJ2-3, with 7 nucleotides matching TRBD2. With 3 bases clipped from V and 0 bases from J, the junction kept 12 bases outside the gene matches. CDR3 size: 18 residues. Germline V gives CDR1 MDHEN, CDR2 SYDVKM. The CDR3 is CASSFLVGGPSSTDTQYF. Written as DNA, the CDR3 is TGTGCCAGCAGTTTTCTCGTGGGAGGGCCTTCAAGCACAGATACGCAGTATTTT.

The V and J genes are TRBV7-9 and TRBJ1-2; D call uncertain. The length of the CDR3 is 13 residues. Trimming stripped 3 bases from V and 8 bases from J, with 13 bases between. The germline gives CDR1 SEHNR, CDR2 FQNEAQ (reference sequence). CDR3 nucleotide sequence: TGTGCCAGCAGCTTTTTACCACAAGAAGGCTACACCTTC. It yields the protein CASSFLPQEGYTF.

CDR3: CASSVGQMRYTGELFF. CDR3 coding DNA: TGTGCCAGCAGCGTGGGACAGATGAGGTACACCGGGGAGCTGTTTTTT. The genes are TRBV9 and TRBJ2-2, with TRBD1 matching 7 bases. The CDR3 consists of 16 residues. Germline-derived CDR1 and CDR2 are SGDLS and YYNGEE. Trimming at V came to 2 bases and at J to 3 bases, leaving 7 bases not matched to a gene.

The chain is built from TRBV30 and TRBJ1-5; D not certain. Germline loops: CDR1 GTSNPN, CDR2 SVGIG (reference sequence). With 0 bases removed from V and 2 bases from J, the gap between germline ends came to 8 bases. The length of the CDR3 is 14 residues. For the CDR3, the DNA is TGTGCCTGGAGTGTAACCTCGGGCAATCAGCCCCAGCATTTT. It translates to CAWSVTSGNQPQHF.

V and J are TRBV7-3 and TRBJ2-5; 7 bases match TRBD1. The length of the CDR3 is 14 residues. The V and J ends lost 5 bases and 3 bases, in that order; junction bases with no gene match: 6. CDR1 is SGHTA, CDR2 FQGTGA, per germline. CDR3 amino acids: CASSATGTEETQYF. Written as DNA, the CDR3 is TGTGCCAGCAGCGCAACCGGGACAGAAGAGACCCAGTACTTC. Full variable domain (remainder filled in from reference TRBV7-3 and TRBJ2-5): GAGVSQTPSNKVTEKGKYVELRCDPISGHTALYWYRQSLGQGPEFLIYFQGTGAADDSGLPNDRFFAVRPEGSVSTLKIQRTERGDSAVYLCASSATGTEETQYFGPGTRLLVL.

The chain links TRBV6-1 to TRBJ2-2; 7 nucleotides agree with TRBD1. V lost 4 bases and J lost 6; bases outside the gene matches: 2. CDR3 length: 13 residues. Looked up from germline, CDR1 is MNHNS and CDR2 is SASEGT. The CDR3 coding sequence is TGTGCCAGCAGTGGACAGGGTGCCGGGGAGCTGTTTTTT. This translates into CASSGQGAGELFF.

This clone was counted only a few times. The gene calls are TRBV9 and TRBJ2-1; 8 bases agree with TRBD2. CDR3 length equals 15 residues. V trimming: 3 bases; J trimming: 4 bases; junction bases outside the gene matches: 6. Germline CDR1 reads SGDLS; CDR2 reads YYNGEE. CDR3 residues: CASSGGSGSYNEQFF. The CDR3 DNA sequence: TGTGCCAGCAGCGGGGGAAGCGGGAGTTACAATGAGCAGTTCTTC.

For the CDR3, the DNA is TGCGCCAGCAGCAAGGGACAGGGGAACTCCTACGAGCAGTACTTC. Its translation is CASSKGQGNSYEQYF. The genes are TRBV4-1 and TRBJ2-7, with 10 bases matching TRBD1. The ends lost 5 bases at V and 0 bases at J; junction bases unmatched: 4. The CDR3 extends over 15 amino acids. CDR1 and CDR2 from the germline V gene are MGHRA and YSYEKL.

The chain joins TRBV6-1 to TRBJ2-7, with a tentative D call TRBD1 (6 bases). The V end lost 5 bases, the J end lost 4 bases, and 9 bases lay between the germline ends. The CDR3 covers 12 residues. Germline V CDR1 and CDR2: MNHNS, SASEGT. The CDR3 is CASSNGQYEQYF. The CDR3 region has the DNA TGTGCCAGCAGTAACGGACAGTACGAGCAGTACTTC.